This TCR beta chain was recovered during a study of control samples from healthy donors and cancer patients. The assay was immunoSEQ multiplex PCR, and TCRdb's table has in-frame clones only and misses some. This table has about 220,000 clones, 90% to 95% appearing once. Looked up from germline, CDR1 is SGHRS and CDR2 is YFSETQ. This CDR3 is built from 16 residues. After removal of 4 bases from V and 7 bases from J, the junction contained 12 bases not matched to a gene. V gene TRBV5-1 combines with J gene TRBJ2-2, with TRBD1 matching over 8 bases. The clonotype originates from a man aged 50 to 60 in good health. The sequencing sample was made of blood. CDR3 protein: CASSDPRTGRSGELFF. CDR3 bases: TGCGCCAGCAGCGACCCCCGGACAGGGCGAAGCGGGGAGCTGTTTTTT.